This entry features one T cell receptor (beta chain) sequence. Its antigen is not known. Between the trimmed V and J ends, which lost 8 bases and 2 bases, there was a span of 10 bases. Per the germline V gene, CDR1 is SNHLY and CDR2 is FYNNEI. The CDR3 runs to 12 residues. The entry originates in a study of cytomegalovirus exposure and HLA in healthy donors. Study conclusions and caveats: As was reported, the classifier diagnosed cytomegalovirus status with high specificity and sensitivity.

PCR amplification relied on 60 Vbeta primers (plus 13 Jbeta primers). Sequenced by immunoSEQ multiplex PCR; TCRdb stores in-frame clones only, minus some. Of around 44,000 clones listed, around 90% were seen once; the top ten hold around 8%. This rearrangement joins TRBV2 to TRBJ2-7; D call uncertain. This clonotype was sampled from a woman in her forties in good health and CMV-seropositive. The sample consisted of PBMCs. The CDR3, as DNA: TGTGCCAGCTTAGCCCAAGCCTACGAGCAGTACTTC. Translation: CASLAQAYEQYF.